The 7 T cell receptor beta chains below come from one sample, sequenced in a study of T cells in tuberculosis. This table comes from immunoSEQ multiplex PCR, and its TCRdb copy is limited to in-frame clones, with some not included. Of about 20,000 clones in the sample, roughly nine tenths were seen once. The sequenced sample was PBMCs. These receptors were taken from a donor between 10 and 29 years old with latent tuberculosis or without tuberculosis infection.

The chain has TRBV28 and TRBJ2-7, with unresolved D. CDR1 and CDR2 (germline): MDHEN, SYDVKM. Trimming cost V 7 bases and J 2 bases, with 15 bases left between them. The CDR3 length is 14 residues. The CDR3 loop is CASKTDTSAYEQYF. The CDR3 nucleotides read TGTGCCAGCAAGACCGACACATCCGCCTACGAGCAGTACTTC.

This clone was observed a single time. The chain is built from TRBV6-5 and TRBJ1-2; D gene unclear. Per germline, CDR1 MNHEY and CDR2 SVGAGI. CDR3 length: 11 residues. V shed 8 bases and J shed 5 bases, with 9 bases lying between them. CDR3 DNA: TGTGCCAGCGTTGAGGGATATGGCTACACCTTC. This sequence encodes CASVEGYGYTF.

This chain links TRBV25-1 with TRBJ2-7; tentatively, D is TRBD1 (6 bases). V was shortened by 5 bases and J by 3 bases, with 14 bases between the two germline ends. CDR1 is MGHDK and CDR2 is SYGVNS in the germline V gene. The CDR3 totals 14 residues. The CDR3: CASSPNRVGYEQYF. CDR3 nucleotides: TGTGCCAGCAGTCCTAACAGGGTAGGCTACGAGCAGTACTTC.

This chain uses TRBV4-3 with TRBJ1-1; no clear D. The CDR3 is made up of 15 amino acids. CDR1 LGHNA and CDR2 YSLEER come from the germline V gene. V was cut by 3 bases and J by 1 base, with 12 bases left in between. Here the CDR3 DNA reads TGCGCCAGCAGCCAGGCGGATCGGGAGAACACTGAAGCTTTCTTT. Protein sequence: CASSQADRENTEAFF.

The chain combines TRBV6-6 with TRBJ2-2; a possible D gene is TRBD1 (5 bases). With 3 bases removed from V and 2 bases from J, the gap between germline ends came to 13 bases. The germline V gene has CDR1 MNHNY and CDR2 SVGAGI (reference sequence). The CDR3 is 16 amino acids. The CDR3 region has the DNA TGTGCCAGCAGTTATTCCCCGCAGGGTAACACCGGGGAGCTGTTTTTT. Its protein is CASSYSPQGNTGELFF.

A note on this clone: Relative to the germline gene, one junction end is altered; a read error may explain this. The rearrangement joins TRBV9 to TRBJ2-2, with D possibly TRBD1 on 6 matching bases. The CDR3 is made up of 16 amino acids. CDR1 is SGDLS, CDR2 YYNGEE, per germline. This CDR3 is CASSFQTGLNPGELFF. CDR3 nucleotide sequence: TGTGCCAGCAGCTTCCAGACAGGATTGAACCCCGGGGAGCTGTTTTTT.

The chain joins TRBV2 to TRBJ1-2; no firm D call. V was shortened by 11 bases and J by 3 bases, with 22 bases between the two germline ends. Per the germline V gene, CDR1 is SNHLY and CDR2 is FYNNEI. CDR3 length equals 15 residues. For the CDR3, the DNA is TGTGCCTCCCAACCCGGGAACGGCCCTGACTATGGCTACACCTTC. This sequence encodes CASQPGNGPDYGYTF.